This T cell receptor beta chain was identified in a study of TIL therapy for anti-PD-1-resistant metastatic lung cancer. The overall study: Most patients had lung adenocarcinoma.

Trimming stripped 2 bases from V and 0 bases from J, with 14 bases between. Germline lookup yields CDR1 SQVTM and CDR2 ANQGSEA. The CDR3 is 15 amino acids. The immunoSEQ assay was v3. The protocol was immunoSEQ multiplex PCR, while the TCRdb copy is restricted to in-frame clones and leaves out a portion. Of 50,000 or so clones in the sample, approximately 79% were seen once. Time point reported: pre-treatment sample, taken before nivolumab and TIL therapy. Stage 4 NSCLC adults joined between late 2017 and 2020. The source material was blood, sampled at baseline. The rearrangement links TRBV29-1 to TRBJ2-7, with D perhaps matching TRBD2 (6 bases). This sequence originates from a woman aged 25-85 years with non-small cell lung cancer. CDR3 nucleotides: TGCAGCGTTGAAAGGAGGGTTTATAGCTCCTACGAGCAGTACTTC. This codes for CSVERRVYSSYEQYF.